One and the same sample provided the 27 T cell receptor beta chains below, sequenced in a study of blood T cell repertoires in COVID-19. Sequencing used immunoSEQ multiplex PCR; TCRdb keeps in-frame clones, though not all of them. The data hold 250,000 or so clones, with roughly 87% observed a single time. The sample consisted of PBMCs or T cells enriched from blood (not recorded which). These receptors came from a man aged 25-40 years who had recovered from COVID-19.

The V and J genes are TRBV20-1 and TRBJ1-1; D not certain. The CDR3 is made up of 11 amino acids. With 6 bases removed from V and 1 base from J, the gap between germline ends came to 6 bases. Germline-derived CDR1 and CDR2 are DFQATT and SNEGSKA (reference sequence). The CDR3 is CSALSNTEAFF. DNA for the CDR3: TGCAGTGCCCTCTCGAACACTGAAGCTTTCTTT.

This clone was recorded once. The chain is built from TRBV7-6 and TRBJ1-5; D gene uncertain. Germline V gene data show CDR1 as SGHVS and CDR2 as FNYEAQ. The germline V and J ends were trimmed by 1 base and 1 base, with 11 bases remaining between them. The CDR3 length is 16 residues. The CDR3 bases are TGTGCCAGCAGCTTAGGTACGGGATCAAGCAATCAGCCCCAGCATTTT. This translates into CASSLGTGSSNQPQHF.

This chain uses TRBV5-1 with TRBJ2-5, with 12 bases that match TRBD2. CDR1 is SGHRS, CDR2 YFSETQ, per germline. The CDR3 sequence is 16 residues long. J lost 1 base, V lost 0 bases, and 1 base had no gene match. CDR3: CASSLASGGAQETQYF. CDR3 bases: TGCGCCAGCAGCTTGGCTAGCGGGGGGGCCCAAGAGACCCAGTACTTC.

V usage is TRBV28 and J usage is TRBJ2-3, with 7 bases identical to TRBD2. The CDR3 totals 15 residues. The V gene end was trimmed by 5 bases and the J gene end by 0 bases; junction bases not matched to a gene: 5. Germline V gives CDR1 MDHEN, CDR2 SYDVKM. The CDR3 nucleotides are TGTGCCAGCAGTGGACCGGGACTAAGCACAGATACGCAGTATTTT. Its protein is CASSGPGLSTDTQYF.

This sequence joins TRBV27 and TRBJ2-1, with D possibly being TRBD2 (5 bases). Between the trimmed V and J ends, which lost 2 bases and 5 bases, there was a span of 13 bases. The germline CDR1 and CDR2 sequences are MNHEY and SMNVEV (reference sequence). The CDR3 loop spans 15 amino acids. Here the CDR3 DNA reads TGTGCCAGCAGTTTAAGGACCCTCGGGAACAATGAGCAGTTCTTC. The encoded protein is CASSLRTLGNNEQFF.

This clone has more than one count but fewer than ten. This chain uses TRBV28 with TRBJ2-7; D might be TRBD2 (6 bases). Per germline, CDR1 MDHEN and CDR2 SYDVKM. V was clipped by 3 bases and J by 0 bases, with 15 bases between them. The CDR3 sequence is 16 residues long. The CDR3 DNA reads TGTGCCAGCAGTTTCCCTCCGGGACTCACCTCCTACGAGCAGTACTTC. Translating it yields CASSFPPGLTSYEQYF.

This chain connects TRBV28 to TRBJ1-6, with 9 bases fitting TRBD1. The CDR3 sequence is 14 residues long. CDR1 and CDR2 from the germline V gene are MDHEN and SYDVKM. Germline trimming cut 5 bases from V and 10 bases from J; bases unmatched to any gene: 6. CDR3 bases: TGTGCCAGCAGTACCGGGACAGGGAGGTCACCCCTCCACTTT. It is translated as CASSTGTGRSPLHF.

This clone was counted a single time. The chain joins TRBV28 to TRBJ2-5; a weak D match, TRBD2 (6 bases). The ends were cut back, 6 bases at V and 3 bases at J, with 14 bases in the middle. The CDR3 contains 14 residues. Germline V gene sequence: CDR1 MDHEN, CDR2 SYDVKM. The CDR3 is CASSPGGREETQYF. CDR3 DNA: TGTGCCAGCAGCCCCGGAGGGAGAGAAGAGACCCAGTACTTC.

J is TRBJ1-1 and V is TRBV29-1; possible D gene TRBD1, 6 bases. CDR1 is SQVTM and CDR2 is ANQGSEA in the germline V gene. Trimming removed 7 bases from V and 1 base from J, with 10 bases in between. CDR3 length: 12 amino acids. The CDR3 nucleotides are TGCAGCGCCAACAGGGCGAACACTGAAGCTTTCTTT. Translating gives CSANRANTEAFF. Based on the CDR3 plus reference TRBV29-1 and TRBJ1-1, the full variable domain is SAVISQKPSRDICQRGTSLTIQCQVDSQVTMMFWYRQQPGQSLTLIATANQGSEATYESGFVIDKFPISRPNLTFSTLTVSNMSPEDSSIYLCSANRANTEAFFGQGTRLTVV.

The chain is built from TRBV27 and TRBJ2-7; TRBD2 agrees at 7 bases. CDR1 and CDR2 (germline): MNHEY, SMNVEV (reference sequence). V was clipped by 5 bases and J by 4 bases; unmatched bases: 17. The CDR3 covers 17 residues. CDR3 nucleotides: TGTGCCAGCAGTCCCGGGGCACTTGGACTAGGGTTATACGAGCAGTACTTC. It specifies CASSPGALGLGLYEQYF.

The chain employs TRBV14 and TRBJ2-7, with D maybe TRBD2 (5 bases). CDR3 size: 17 residues. Trimming cost V 3 bases and J 2 bases, with 20 bases left between them. Germline lookup yields CDR1 SGHDN and CDR2 FVKESK. In DNA, the CDR3 is TGTGCCAGCAGCCAGAGATCTCCGTCCGGGGAGACCTACGAGCAGTACTTC. Encoded protein: CASSQRSPSGETYEQYF.

The chain joins TRBV6-5 to TRBJ2-3; TRBD2 aligns across 7 bases. Per germline, CDR1 MNHEY and CDR2 SVGAGI. The CDR3 covers 14 residues. With V trimmed by 6 bases and J by 2 bases, 5 bases remained unmatched. The CDR3 nucleotides read TGTGCCAGCAGGGACGGGGGGATCACAGATACGCAGTATTTT. Protein product: CASRDGGITDTQYF.

V is TRBV15 and J is TRBJ2-5, with TRBD2 identical over 9 bases. Germline CDR1 LNHNV, CDR2 YYDKDF (reference sequence). V trimming: 1 base; J trimming: 2 bases; junction bases outside the gene matches: 5. This CDR3 has 16 residues. CDR3: CATSRALAGPQETQYF. In nucleotides, the CDR3 is TGTGCCACCAGCAGAGCCCTAGCGGGGCCTCAAGAGACCCAGTACTTC.

The V gene is TRBV27, the J gene TRBJ2-3; 8 bases align to TRBD1. The germline V gene encodes CDR1 MNHEY and CDR2 SMNVEV (reference sequence). This CDR3 contains 15 residues. The trim removed 6 bases at V and 2 bases at J, leaving 7 bases unmatched. CDR3 protein: CASSLSDRATDTQYF. The CDR3, as DNA: TGTGCCAGCAGCCTATCGGACAGGGCCACAGATACGCAGTATTTT.

This rearrangement joins TRBV30 to TRBJ1-1; 7 bases match TRBD1. CDR3 length: 13 residues. Per the germline V gene, CDR1 is GTSNPN and CDR2 is SVGIG (reference sequence). V was clipped by 4 bases and J by 4 bases; unmatched bases: 6. The CDR3 region has the DNA TGTGCCTGGACTTTAGGGGGCCGCACTGAAGCTTTCTTT. Protein sequence: CAWTLGGRTEAFF.

This clone was recorded a few times. The chain is built from TRBV6-4 and TRBJ2-3; TRBD2 agrees at 11 bases. This CDR3 has 15 amino acids. CDR1 and CDR2 from the germline V gene are MRHNA and SNTAGT. Trimming removed 4 bases from V and 1 base from J; junction bases left unmatched: 1. The CDR3 nucleotides read TGTGCCAGCAGTGTACTAGCGGGGGGCACAGATACGCAGTATTTT. As protein: CASSVLAGGTDTQYF.

This clone was observed a single time. The rearrangement uses TRBV28 and TRBJ1-2; TRBD1 is a possible D gene (6 bases). V was clipped by 5 bases and J by 8 bases, with 21 bases between them. Germline V gives CDR1 MDHEN, CDR2 SYDVKM. This CDR3 region has 15 residues. CDR3 in DNA: TGTGCCAGCAGTCTTGCTCCCCAGGGGCCTTGGGGCTACACCTTC. Encoded protein: CASSLAPQGPWGYTF.

The V and J genes are TRBV9 and TRBJ1-5; no clear D gene. CDR3 length equals 14 residues. Per the germline V gene, CDR1 is SGDLS and CDR2 is YYNGEE. V lost 0 bases to trimming and J lost 2 bases, with 6 bases between them. The CDR3 region has the DNA TGTGCCAGCAGCGTAGCCGGAGGCAATCAGCCCCAGCATTTT. This gives the protein CASSVAGGNQPQHF.

The V call is TRBV28, the J call TRBJ2-7; 7 positions match TRBD1. CDR1 MDHEN and CDR2 SYDVKM come from the germline V gene. The CDR3 spans 13 residues. The trim removed 8 bases at V and 5 bases at J, leaving 9 bases unmatched. CDR3 loop: CASHAGGRDEQYF. CDR3 coding DNA: TGTGCCAGCCACGCAGGGGGTAGGGACGAGCAGTACTTC.

CDR3 nucleotide sequence: TGTGCCAGCAGCTCCCACATGAACACTGAAGCTTTCTTT. Its protein is CASSSHMNTEAFF. The chain couples TRBV7-3 to TRBJ1-1, with D unresolved. Germline V gene lookup returns CDR1 SGHTA and CDR2 FQGTGA. The CDR3 is made up of 13 amino acids. V dropped 4 bases and J dropped 0 bases, with 6 bases sitting between them.

V and J are TRBV11-2 and TRBJ1-1; D is unresolved. Germline CDR1 and CDR2: SGHAT and FQNNGV. The CDR3 is 14 residues long. The V end was cut by 7 bases, the J end by 6 bases, with 18 bases between. The CDR3: CASTSPGGRPEAFF. The CDR3 nucleotides read TGTGCCAGCACCTCACCGGGCGGGAGGCCTGAAGCTTTCTTT.

The rearrangement links TRBV2 to TRBJ1-2, with 8 bases that match TRBD1. From germline, CDR1 is SNHLY and CDR2 FYNNEI. Losses at the gene ends were 6 bases for V and 7 bases for J; bases not matched to a gene: 7. This CDR3 has 13 amino acids. The CDR3 protein is CASRPQGAGGYTF. The CDR3 nucleotides are TGTGCCAGCAGACCTCAGGGGGCAGGTGGCTACACCTTC.

The V gene is TRBV4-3, the J gene TRBJ1-2; weak D call: TRBD1 (5 bases). V shed 0 bases and J shed 3 bases, with 5 bases lying between them. There are 13 residues in the CDR3. CDR1 and CDR2 from the germline V gene are LGHNA and YSLEER. The DNA of the CDR3 is TGCGCCAGCAGCCAAGACAGGGACTATGGCTACACCTTC. This encodes CASSQDRDYGYTF.

The chain carries TRBV3-1 (or the pseudogene TRBV3-2) and TRBJ2-1, with a weak D call TRBD2 (5 bases). Germline lookup yields CDR1 LGHDT and CDR2 YNNKEL (reference sequence). This CDR3 spans 14 amino acids. V was trimmed by 0 bases and J by 5 bases, leaving 8 bases between them. CDR3 residues: CASSQDLLDNEQFF. In DNA, the CDR3 is TGTGCCAGCAGCCAAGATCTACTAGACAATGAGCAGTTCTTC.

V is TRBV7-9 and J is TRBJ1-1; 7 bases agree with TRBD1. The CDR3 has 12 residues. Losses at the gene ends were 8 bases for V and 0 bases for J; bases not matched to a gene: 0. In germline, CDR1 is SEHNR, CDR2 FQNEAQ (reference sequence). The CDR3 region is CASDRVNTEAFF. Here the CDR3 DNA reads TGTGCCAGCGACAGGGTGAACACTGAAGCTTTCTTT.

This chain connects TRBV5-1 to TRBJ2-1, with 7 bases identical to TRBD2. J lost 6 bases, V lost 3 bases, and 6 bases had no gene match. The germline gives CDR1 SGHRS, CDR2 YFSETQ. CDR3 length: 14 residues. The CDR3 protein is CASSSTTSPNEQFF. For the CDR3, the DNA is TGCGCCAGCAGCTCTACGACTAGCCCCAATGAGCAGTTCTTC.

This clone was seen once. V gene TRBV7-9 combines with J gene TRBJ2-1; possible D gene TRBD2, 7 bases. Germline CDR1 is SEHNR and CDR2 is FQNEAQ (reference sequence). The ends were cut back, 4 bases at V and 5 bases at J, with 18 bases in the middle. The CDR3 consists of 16 residues. CDR3 coding DNA: TGTGCCAGCAGCTCCGGGGGGCCGTCAGGAAACAATGAGCAGTTCTTC. Its protein is CASSSGGPSGNNEQFF.